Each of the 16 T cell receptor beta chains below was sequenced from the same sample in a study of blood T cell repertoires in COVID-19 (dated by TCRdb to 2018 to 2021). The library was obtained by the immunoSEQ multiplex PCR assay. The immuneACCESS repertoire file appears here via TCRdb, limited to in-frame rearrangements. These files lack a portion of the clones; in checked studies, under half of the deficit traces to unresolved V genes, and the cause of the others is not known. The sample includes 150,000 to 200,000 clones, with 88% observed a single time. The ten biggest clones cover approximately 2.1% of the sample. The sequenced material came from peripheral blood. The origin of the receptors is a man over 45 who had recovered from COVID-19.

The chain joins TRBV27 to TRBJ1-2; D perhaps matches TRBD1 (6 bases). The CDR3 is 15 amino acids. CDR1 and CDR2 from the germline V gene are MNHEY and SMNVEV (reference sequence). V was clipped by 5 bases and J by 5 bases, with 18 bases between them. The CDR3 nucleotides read TGTGCCAGCAGTGGGACCACAGGGTTTAAGTATGGCTACACCTTC. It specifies CASSGTTGFKYGYTF.

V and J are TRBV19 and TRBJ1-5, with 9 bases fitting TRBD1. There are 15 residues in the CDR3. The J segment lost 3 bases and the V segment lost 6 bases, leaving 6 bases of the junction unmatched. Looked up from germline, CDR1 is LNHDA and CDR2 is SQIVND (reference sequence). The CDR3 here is CASRIGTGHNQPQHF. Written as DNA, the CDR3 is TGTGCCAGTAGAATCGGGACAGGGCACAATCAGCCCCAGCATTTT.

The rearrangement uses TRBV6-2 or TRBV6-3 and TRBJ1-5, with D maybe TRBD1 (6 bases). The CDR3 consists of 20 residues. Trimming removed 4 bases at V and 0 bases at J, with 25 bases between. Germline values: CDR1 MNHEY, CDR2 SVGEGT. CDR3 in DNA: TGTGCCAGCAGTTTCGACCCGGGACACGTAGGAGGACTTAGCAATCAGCCCCAGCATTTT. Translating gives CASSFDPGHVGGLSNQPQHF.

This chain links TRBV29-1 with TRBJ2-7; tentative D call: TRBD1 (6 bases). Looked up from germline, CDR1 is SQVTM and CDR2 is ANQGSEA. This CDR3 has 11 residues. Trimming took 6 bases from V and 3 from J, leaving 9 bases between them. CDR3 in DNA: TGCAGCGTGGGGGACAACTACGAGCAGTACTTC. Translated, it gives CSVGDNYEQYF.

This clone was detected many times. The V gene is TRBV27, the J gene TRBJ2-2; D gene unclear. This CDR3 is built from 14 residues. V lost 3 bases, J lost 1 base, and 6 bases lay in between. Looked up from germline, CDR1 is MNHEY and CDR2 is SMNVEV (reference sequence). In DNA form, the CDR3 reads TGTGCCAGCAGTTTGGCAGGGAACACCGGGGAGCTGTTTTTT. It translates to CASSLAGNTGELFF.

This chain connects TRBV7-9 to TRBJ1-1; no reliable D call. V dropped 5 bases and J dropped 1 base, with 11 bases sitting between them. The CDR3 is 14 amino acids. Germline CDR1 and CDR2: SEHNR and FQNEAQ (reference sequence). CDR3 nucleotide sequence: TGTGCCAGCAGCGCGGGCTTAGGGAACACTGAAGCTTTCTTT. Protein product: CASSAGLGNTEAFF.

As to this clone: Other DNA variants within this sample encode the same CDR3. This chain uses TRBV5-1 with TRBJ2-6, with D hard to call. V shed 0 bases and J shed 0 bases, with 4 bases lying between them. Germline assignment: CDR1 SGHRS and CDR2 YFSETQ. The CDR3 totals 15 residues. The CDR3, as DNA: TGCGCCAGCAGCTTGGCCAGCTCTGGGGCCAACGTCCTGACTTTC. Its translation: CASSLASSGANVLTF.

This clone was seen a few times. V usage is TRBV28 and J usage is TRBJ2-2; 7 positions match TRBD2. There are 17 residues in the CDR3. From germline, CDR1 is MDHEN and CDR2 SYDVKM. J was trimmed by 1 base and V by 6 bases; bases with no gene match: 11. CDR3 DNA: TGTGCCAGCAGGTTAAGGGCTAGCGGATTGAACACCGGGGAGCTGTTTTTT. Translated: CASRLRASGLNTGELFF.

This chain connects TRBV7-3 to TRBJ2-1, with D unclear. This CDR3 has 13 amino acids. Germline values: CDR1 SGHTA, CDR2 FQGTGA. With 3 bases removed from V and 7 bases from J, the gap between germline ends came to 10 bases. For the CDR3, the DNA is TGTGCCAGCAGCTTGCTTCTAGAAAATGAGCAGTTCTTC. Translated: CASSLLLENEQFF.

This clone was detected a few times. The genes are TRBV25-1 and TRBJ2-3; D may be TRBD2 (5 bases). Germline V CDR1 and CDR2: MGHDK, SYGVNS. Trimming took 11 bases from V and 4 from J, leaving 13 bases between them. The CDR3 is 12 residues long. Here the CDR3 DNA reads TGTGCCTCAAGTGAGGGCGCAGATACGCAGTATTTT. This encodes CASSEGADTQYF.

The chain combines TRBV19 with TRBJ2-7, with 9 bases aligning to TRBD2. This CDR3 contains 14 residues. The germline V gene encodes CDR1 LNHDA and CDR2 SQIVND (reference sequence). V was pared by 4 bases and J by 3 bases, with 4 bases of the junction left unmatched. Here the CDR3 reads CASSNSGSLYEQYF. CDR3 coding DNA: TGTGCCAGTAGTAATAGCGGGAGTCTCTACGAGCAGTACTTC.

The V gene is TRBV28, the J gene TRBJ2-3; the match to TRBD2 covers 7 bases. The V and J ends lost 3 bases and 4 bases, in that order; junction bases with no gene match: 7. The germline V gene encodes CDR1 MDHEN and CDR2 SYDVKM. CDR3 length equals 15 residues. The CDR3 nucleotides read TGTGCCAGCAGTTTTGGTGGGAGGGGAGCAGATACGCAGTATTTT. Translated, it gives CASSFGGRGADTQYF.

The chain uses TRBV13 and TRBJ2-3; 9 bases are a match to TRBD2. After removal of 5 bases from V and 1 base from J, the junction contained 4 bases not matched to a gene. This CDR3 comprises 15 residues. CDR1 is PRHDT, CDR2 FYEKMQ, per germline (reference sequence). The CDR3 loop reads CASSPPSGGTDTQYF. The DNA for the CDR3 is TGTGCCAGCAGCCCACCTAGCGGGGGCACAGATACGCAGTATTTT.

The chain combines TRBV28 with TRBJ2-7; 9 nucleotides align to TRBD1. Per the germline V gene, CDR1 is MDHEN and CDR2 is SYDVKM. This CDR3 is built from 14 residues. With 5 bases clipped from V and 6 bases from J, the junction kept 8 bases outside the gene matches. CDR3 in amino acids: CASSPRTGVSEQYF. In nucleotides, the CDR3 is TGTGCCAGCAGTCCCCGGACAGGGGTGAGCGAGCAGTACTTC.

CDR3 sequence: CASSLEGGGNTIYF. The DNA for the CDR3 is TGCGCCAGCAGCTTGGAAGGGGGAGGAAACACCATATATTTT. This sequence joins TRBV5-1 and TRBJ1-3; weak D call: TRBD1 (6 bases). Germline values: CDR1 SGHRS, CDR2 YFSETQ. V lost 0 bases and J 4 bases, leaving 8 bases between the germline ends. This CDR3 contains 14 residues.

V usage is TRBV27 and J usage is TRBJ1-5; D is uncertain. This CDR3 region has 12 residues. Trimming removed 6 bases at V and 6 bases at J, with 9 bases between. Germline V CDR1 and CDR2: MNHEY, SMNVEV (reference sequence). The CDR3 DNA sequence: TGTGCCAGCAGACGTCCGGGTCAGCCCCAGCATTTT. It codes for CASRRPGQPQHF.